This entry is about one TCR beta chain. The antigen is unknown. This sample is part of a study of immune cell composition in non-small cell lung cancer. Overall study results and limits: Smoking pack-years did not significantly correlate with tumour TCR-beta clonality. Squamous lung tumours showed higher top 10 clone scores and clonality than adenocarcinomas.

Only in-frame clones appear in the TCRdb table, and some are missing; sequencing was by immunoSEQ multiplex PCR. The sample comprises about 2,000 clones, approximately 83% of which are singletons, and approximately 9% rests with the top ten. Trimming pared 6 bases from V and 2 bases from J, leaving 20 bases between. Germline V gives CDR1 SQVTM, CDR2 ANQGSEA. This CDR3 region has 15 residues. Specimen: lung tumor tissue. This receptor was identified in a human donor with non-small cell lung cancer. The chain employs TRBV29-1 and TRBJ2-7; D is possibly TRBD2 (5 bases). CDR3 nucleotides: TGCAGCGTCCTTCCCCTCTCCACTAGTCCCTACGAGCAGTACTTC. It codes for CSVLPLSTSPYEQYF.